The 8 T cell receptor beta chains below all came from one sample that was sequenced in a study of regulatory T cells in long-lasting Graves disease. Regarding time point: persistent/refractory GD, antithyroid drugs over 5 years with positive TRAb. PBMC RNA served as the TCR library source. To make TCR beta libraries, researchers used iRepertoire HTBI primers and Arm-PCR of CDR3 regions. One entry per CDR3 protein results from TCRdb running MiXCR on the multiplex PCR reads. The sample lists some 430,000 distinct CDR3 sequences, about 22% occurring once. This sample comprised peripheral blood mononuclear cells (PBMCs), obtained when the disease was refractory, from a patient treated with antithyroid drugs. These receptors were collected from a female donor with Graves disease.

This clonotype was seen at least ten times. V and J are TRBV13 and TRBJ1-2; D is unclear. This CDR3 has 13 residues. The V and J ends lost 5 bases and 0 bases respectively, with 7 bases between them. Germline CDR1 and CDR2: PRHDT and FYEKMQ (reference sequence). The CDR3 region has the DNA TGTGCCAGCAGCCCATCTACTAACTATGGCTACACCTTC. This encodes CASSPSTNYGYTF.

In regard to this clonotype: One junction end disagrees with the germline gene, perhaps due to a read error. This rearrangement joins TRBV30 to TRBJ2-2; D possibly corresponds to TRBD1 (6 bases). This CDR3 spans 12 amino acids. From germline, CDR1 is GTSNPN and CDR2 SVGIG (reference sequence). CDR3 DNA sequence: TGTGCCTGGAGTTCAGGGGCCGGGGAGCTGTCTTTT. This encodes CAWSSGAGELSF.

This clonotype came up many times. In nucleotides, the CDR3 is TGTGCCAGCAGTCGGTTACAGGGCCTCTTCGGCCAAGAGACCCAGTACTTC. This encodes CASSRLQGLFGQETQYF. The chain couples TRBV2 to TRBJ2-5, with D perhaps TRBD1 (6 bases). The V and J ends lost 5 bases and 1 base respectively, with 20 bases between them. This CDR3 comprises 17 residues. Germline V lookup: CDR1 SNHLY, CDR2 FYNNEI.

The rearrangement links TRBV18 to TRBJ1-4; D unclear. Germline values: CDR1 KGHSH, CDR2 LQKENI. Trimming pared 8 bases from V and 6 bases from J, leaving 10 bases between. The length of the CDR3 is 12 residues. The CDR3 reads CASGPTDEKLFF. The CDR3 DNA reads as TGTGCCAGCGGGCCCACTGATGAAAAACTGTTTTTT.

There are many counts of this clonotype. The chain links TRBV28 to TRBJ2-5; TRBD2 aligns across 13 bases. This CDR3 has 14 residues. CDR1 and CDR2 (germline): MDHEN, SYDVKM. After removal of 6 bases from V and 5 bases from J, the junction contained 3 bases not matched to a gene. The CDR3 DNA reads TGTGCCAGCAGGGGACTAGCGGGAATGGAGACCCAGTACTTC. Its protein is CASRGLAGMETQYF.

With respect to this clonotype: A much bigger clone sits one base away, suggesting this may be a read error. This chain connects TRBV12-3 or TRBV12-4 to TRBJ2-4; no firm D call. This CDR3 has 11 residues. The CDR3 here is CASSKAVLLNF. In DNA form, the CDR3 reads TGTGCCAGCAGTAAGGCAGTCCTACTTAACTTC.

At least ten counts were recorded for this clonotype. The chain couples TRBV2 to TRBJ2-7; TRBD1 is a possible D gene (5 bases). CDR1 is SNHLY and CDR2 is FYNNEI in the germline V gene. V was pared by 8 bases and J by 1 base, with 15 bases between. The CDR3 loop spans 14 amino acids. Written as DNA, the CDR3 is TGTGCCAGCTTAGGGGCAGGGTGGTCCTACGAGCAGTACTTC. It yields the protein CASLGAGWSYEQYF.

This clonotype has just a few counts. J is TRBJ2-2 and V is TRBV20-1; TRBD2 matches 13 bases. The CDR3 is made up of 14 amino acids. The V gene end was trimmed by 5 bases and the J gene end by 4 bases; junction bases not matched to a gene: 1. Germline-derived CDR1 and CDR2 are DFQATT and SNEGSKA (reference sequence). CDR3: CSARTSGSTGELFF. In DNA form, the CDR3 reads TGCAGTGCTCGGACTAGCGGGAGCACCGGGGAGCTGTTTTTT.